This paragraph covers one T cell receptor (beta chain) sequence. Antigen: not known. One junction end does not reproduce the germline sequence, and a read error may be involved. This entry belongs to a study of cytomegalovirus exposure and HLA in healthy donors. The study, taken as a whole, reports: The presence/absence work took it that sequencing depth was about the same across donors. Later analysis demonstrated an association between a missense DCLRE1C variant and TCR beta V- and J-gene trimming. The authors later found HLA-associated TCR beta chains more clonally expanded than equally common others.

Germline CDR1 SSHAT, CDR2 FNYEAQ (reference sequence). The CDR3 totals 16 residues. Primers included in the PCR were 60 Vbeta and 13 Jbeta primers. Produced via immunoSEQ multiplex PCR; TCRdb's table is partial and in-frame only. The sample lists tens of thousands of clones, around 84% seen once, with roughly 4.5% in the top ten. This rearrangement joins TRBV7-7 to TRBJ2-5; 14 bases agree with TRBD2. Sequencing input: PBMCs. The receptor was derived from a middle-aged woman in good health and CMV-seropositive. The CDR3 here is CASSLGLAGVEETQYF. The CDR3 DNA reads as TGTGCTAGCAGCTTGGGACTAGCGGGAGTGGAAGAGACCCAGTACTTC.